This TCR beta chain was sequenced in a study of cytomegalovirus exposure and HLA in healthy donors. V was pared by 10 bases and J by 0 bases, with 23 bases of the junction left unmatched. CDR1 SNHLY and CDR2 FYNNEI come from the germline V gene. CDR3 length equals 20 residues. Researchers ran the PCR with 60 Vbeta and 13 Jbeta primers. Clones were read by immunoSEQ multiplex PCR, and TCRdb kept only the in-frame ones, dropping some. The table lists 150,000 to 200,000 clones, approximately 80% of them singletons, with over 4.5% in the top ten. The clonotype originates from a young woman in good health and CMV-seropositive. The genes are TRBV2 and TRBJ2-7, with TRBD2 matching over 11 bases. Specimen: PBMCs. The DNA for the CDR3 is TGTGCCACTACGGACAGTTTGTTACTAGCGGGGGATACGAGCTCCTACGAGCAGTACTTC. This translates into CATTDSLLLAGDTSSYEQYF. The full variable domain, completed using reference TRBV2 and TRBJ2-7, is EPEVTQTPSHQVTQMGQEVILRCVPISNHLYFYWYRQILGQKVEFLVSFYNNEISEKSEIFDDQFSVERPDGSNFTLKIRSTKLEDSAMYFCATTDSLLLAGDTSSYEQYFGPGTRLTVT.